This TCR beta chain was sequenced for a study of CD8 T cells in ankylosing spondylitis. This clonotype has a handful of counts. From germline, CDR1 is LGHNA and CDR2 YNFKEQ. With V trimmed by 5 bases and J by 5 bases, 10 bases remained unmatched. This CDR3 has 17 residues. TCRdb fed the 5' RACE reads into MiXCR, producing one record per CDR3 protein. This sample has hundreds of thousands of distinct CDR3 sequences; around 18% occur once, and the top ten carry roughly 8.3%. V usage is TRBV4-2 and J usage is TRBJ2-5; 14 bases match TRBD2. What was sequenced was blood, either unsorted or a sorted T cell fraction (not recorded which). This sequence was found in a male donor with ankylosing spondylitis or in good health (not recorded which). In DNA form, the CDR3 reads TGTGCCAGCAGCGTCGGGACTAGCGGGAGATCGGGGGAGACCCAGTACTTC. Translating gives CASSVGTSGRSGETQYF.